Below are 29 T cell receptor beta chains sequenced from a single sample in a study of human CD8 memory T cell subsets. Sequencing libraries of TCR beta were made by UMI-labeled 5' RACE. TCRdb reprocessed the 5' RACE reads, with one entry per CDR3 protein and no DNA. The sample shows 15,000 to 20,000 distinct CDR3 sequences, and about 5.6% sits with its ten largest clones. The sequenced material came from CD8+ stem-like memory T cells (TSCM and TCM) sorted from PBMCs. Subset of the sample: stem-like memory CD8 T cells (TSTEM), CCR7+ PD-1- TIGIT-. The receptors were sampled from a human donor in good health.

The J gene is TRBJ2-4, the V gene TRBV7-2; TCRdb names TRBD1, which stays unverified in the absence of DNA. This CDR3 is 16 amino acids long. Per germline, CDR1 SGHTA and CDR2 FQGNSA. CDR3 region: CASKTAGFLAKNIQYF.

The CDR3: CASSAATSGRGEQFF. The chain employs TRBV9 and TRBJ2-1; the D gene TCRdb calls, TRBD2, cannot be checked with no DNA. The CDR3 extends over 15 amino acids. Germline CDR1 and CDR2: SGDLS and YYNGEE.

The V and J genes are TRBV5-1 and TRBJ1-1; TCRdb names TRBD1, which stays unverified in the absence of DNA. From germline, CDR1 is SGHRS and CDR2 YFSETQ. This CDR3 contains 15 residues. The CDR3: CASSLGFGGSTEAFF.

The CDR3: CATSRDPTRDTQYF. The J gene is TRBJ2-3, the V gene TRBV15. This CDR3 has 14 residues. Germline V gives CDR1 LNHNV, CDR2 YYDKDF (reference sequence).

The gene calls are TRBV5-4 and TRBJ2-2. Germline V lookup: CDR1 SGHNT, CDR2 YYREEE (reference sequence). The CDR3 consists of 14 residues. The CDR3 reads CASSLEQPTGELFF. Full variable domain (remainder filled in from reference TRBV5-4 and TRBJ2-2): ETGVTQSPTHLIKTRGQQVTLRCSSQSGHNTVSWYQQALGQGPQFIFQYYREEENGRGNFPPRFSGLQFPNYSSELNVNALELDDSALYLCASSLEQPTGELFFGEGSRLTVL.

This chain links TRBV6-2 or TRBV6-3 with TRBJ1-2. Germline values: CDR1 MNHEY, CDR2 SVGEGT. This CDR3 is 11 amino acids long. CDR3 sequence reads: CASSYRIGYTF.

The chain joins TRBV24-1 to TRBJ2-3. The CDR3 covers 14 residues. Germline-derived CDR1 and CDR2 are KGHDR and SFDVKD. CDR3 residues: CATSDFRGTDTQYF.

This chain joins TRBV6-6 and TRBJ2-3; TCRdb outputs TRBD1, but without DNA this stays unchecked. Germline CDR1 MNHNY, CDR2 SVGAGI (reference sequence). This CDR3 is built from 15 residues. CDR3 protein: CASSYGGGNTDTQYF.

J is TRBJ1-5 and V is TRBV19; TCRdb lists TRBD1, though no DNA is available to test this call. Germline assignment: CDR1 LNHDA and CDR2 SQIVND (reference sequence). This CDR3 is built from 13 residues. The CDR3 is CATTGLPNQPQHF.

V is TRBV7-8 and J is TRBJ2-3; the D call from TCRdb, TRBD2, cannot be confirmed without DNA. Germline-derived CDR1 and CDR2 are SGHVS and FQNEAQ. CDR3 length equals 14 residues. The CDR3 sequence is CASSSGGTSDTQYF.

The V gene is TRBV6-5, the J gene TRBJ2-7; TCRdb indicates TRBD1, and absent DNA this call remains unverified. From germline, CDR1 is MNHEY and CDR2 SVGAGI. The CDR3 has 12 amino acids. CDR3 amino acids: CASSLTGREQYF.

This rearrangement joins TRBV7-9 to TRBJ2-3; the D call of TRBD2 rests on TCRdb alone, since no DNA is present to check it. Germline CDR1 SEHNR, CDR2 FQNEAQ (reference sequence). The CDR3 is made up of 16 amino acids. This CDR3 reads CASSLKSGGSTDTQYF.

The V call is TRBV27, the J call TRBJ2-7; TCRdb outputs TRBD1, but without DNA this stays unchecked. The CDR3 loop spans 12 amino acids. The germline CDR1 and CDR2 sequences are MNHEY and SMNVEV (reference sequence). CDR3 loop: CASQDRGSEQYF.

V is TRBV10-1 and J is TRBJ2-2; the D call of TRBD1 rests on TCRdb alone, since no DNA is present to check it. This CDR3 comprises 12 residues. The germline V gene has CDR1 WNHNN and CDR2 SYGVQD (reference sequence). The CDR3 loop reads CASGDGTGELFF.

This rearrangement joins TRBV6-2 or TRBV6-3 to TRBJ2-7; TCRdb's D gene call, TRBD2, goes unchecked for lack of DNA. This CDR3 is 16 amino acids long. Germline-derived CDR1 and CDR2 are MNHEY and SVGEGT. CDR3 sequence: CASSKLGSSISYEQYF.

The chain recombines TRBV12-3 or TRBV12-4 with TRBJ2-1; TCRdb designates TRBD2, a call that cannot be tested without DNA. The CDR3 runs 11 residues. CDR3 amino acids: CASSLGSEQFF.

V gene TRBV7-8 combines with J gene TRBJ2-1; TCRdb's D gene call, TRBD2, goes unchecked for lack of DNA. The CDR3 sequence is 16 residues long. Germline V gives CDR1 SGHVS, CDR2 FQNEAQ. The chain's CDR3 is CASSLDEKRGGGEQFF.

This sequence joins TRBV15 and TRBJ2-3; TCRdb returns TRBD1, unconfirmable since there is no DNA. This CDR3 region has 15 residues. The germline V gene encodes CDR1 LNHNV and CDR2 YYDKDF (reference sequence). Here the CDR3 reads CATSRSSGGPDTQYF.

This clonotype is identified as medium-sized from frequency. This sequence joins TRBV7-8 and TRBJ2-5; lacking DNA, the TRBD1 call made by TCRdb goes unchecked. Germline V gene sequence: CDR1 SGHVS, CDR2 FQNEAQ. This CDR3 has 19 residues. The CDR3 protein is CASSSRGMGGTGFHETQYF.

The chain is built from TRBV30 and TRBJ2-3; TCRdb names TRBD2, which stays unverified in the absence of DNA. CDR3 length: 13 residues. Looked up from germline, CDR1 is GTSNPN and CDR2 is SVGIG (reference sequence). CDR3 residues: CAWRERGGDTQYF.

The chain links TRBV27 to TRBJ2-4; TCRdb returns TRBD2, unconfirmable since there is no DNA. This CDR3 region has 14 residues. The germline gives CDR1 MNHEY, CDR2 SMNVEV (reference sequence). CDR3 protein: CASSSSGGRDIQYF.

V and J are TRBV12-3 or TRBV12-4 and TRBJ1-1. CDR3 size: 12 residues. The CDR3: CASSLEITEAFF.

This clonotype is called medium-sized based on its frequency. V is TRBV3-1 and J is TRBJ2-5; the D gene TCRdb calls, TRBD2, cannot be checked with no DNA. CDR3 length equals 14 residues. Germline CDR1 and CDR2: LGHDT and YNNKEL (reference sequence). CDR3 region: CASSHEVEEETQYF.

V and J are TRBV6-5 and TRBJ1-1; without DNA, the TCRdb call of TRBD1 cannot be checked. The CDR3 extends over 15 amino acids. The V gene's germline CDR1 is MNHEY and CDR2 SVGAGI. CDR3 region: CASSLRTGQNTEAFF.

The chain carries TRBV6-6 and TRBJ2-1; no DNA is available, so the TRBD1 call from TCRdb remains unchecked. The CDR3 spans 15 residues. CDR1 MNHNY and CDR2 SVGAGI come from the germline V gene (reference sequence). CDR3 protein: CASRAGGAFENEQFF.

This clonotype is classed as medium-sized by frequency. The CDR3 loop is CASSYGGVEQFF. The genes are TRBV7-9 and TRBJ2-1; the D call from TCRdb, TRBD1, cannot be confirmed without DNA. The V gene's germline CDR1 is SEHNR and CDR2 FQNEAQ (reference sequence). CDR3 length equals 12 residues.

The rearrangement uses TRBV7-2 and TRBJ2-1; TCRdb's D call, TRBD2, is unchecked because there is no DNA. This CDR3 is built from 16 residues. Germline V gene sequence: CDR1 SGHTA, CDR2 FQGNSA. The chain's CDR3 is CASSRRAGAEYNEQFF.

The rearrangement links TRBV6-2 or TRBV6-3 to TRBJ2-1; TCRdb's D call of TRBD2 is untestable without DNA. The V gene's germline CDR1 is MNHEY and CDR2 SVGEGT. This CDR3 contains 14 residues. The CDR3 protein is CASSIAGGHGEQFF.

The chain has TRBV29-1 and TRBJ2-7; TCRdb designates TRBD1, a call that cannot be tested without DNA. The length of the CDR3 is 14 residues. From germline, CDR1 is SQVTM and CDR2 ANQGSEA. The chain's CDR3 is CSVETPGQTYEQYF.